Listed here are 18 T cell receptor beta chains from one sample, sequenced in a study of T-cell reconstitution after alpha-beta-depleted transplantation in children. The library targeted TCRbeta and was prepared with unique molecular identifiers. Each CDR3 protein is one row after TCRdb ran MiXCR on the PCR reads. The data contain nearly 550,000 distinct CDR3 sequences, about 18% of them singletons. This sample comprised PBMCs from the stem cell graft donor, obtained from the stem cell graft. Receptor source: a human donor who donated a stem cell graft to a child with acute lymphoblastic leukemia.

The chain carries TRBV3-1 and TRBJ2-3; D is uncertain. The CDR3 has 14 residues. Germline CDR1 is LGHDT and CDR2 is YNNKEL (reference sequence). The V end lost 3 bases, the J end lost 0 bases, and 7 bases lay between the germline ends. DNA for the CDR3: TGTGCCAGCAGCCAGCAACTTAGCACAGATACGCAGTATTTT. Its protein product is CASSQQLSTDTQYF.

This clonotype came up a few times. The rearrangement links TRBV7-9 to TRBJ2-5, with D perhaps matching TRBD1 or TRBD2 (5 bases each). The CDR3 sequence is 13 residues long. Trimming stripped 1 base from V and 5 bases from J, with 8 bases between. Germline loops: CDR1 SEHNR, CDR2 FQNEAQ (reference sequence). In DNA form, the CDR3 reads TGTGCCAGCAGCTTAGAGTGGGGGGAGACCCAGTACTTC. It specifies CASSLEWGETQYF.

With respect to this clonotype: Germline and junction disagree at one end, which may indicate a read error. This chain's CDR3 is CACSQYPGQEYGYTF. DNA of the CDR3: TGTGCCTGCAGCCAATACCCGGGACAGGAGTATGGCTACACCTTC. This chain connects TRBV3-1 to TRBJ1-2; 8 bases align to TRBD1. CDR3 length equals 15 residues. Germline values: CDR1 LGHDT, CDR2 YNNKEL (reference sequence).

This clonotype was seen more than once but under ten times. The rearrangement joins TRBV30 to TRBJ2-5; D is undetermined. Germline values: CDR1 GTSNPN, CDR2 SVGIG (reference sequence). The CDR3 is 13 amino acids. Trimming took off 0 bases at V and 3 bases at J, with 8 bases between the two ends. The CDR3 here is CAWSVGQKETQYF. CDR3 bases: TGTGCCTGGAGTGTTGGTCAGAAAGAGACCCAGTACTTC.

The chain couples TRBV15 to TRBJ2-2; 8 bases are shared with TRBD2. Germline CDR1 LNHNV, CDR2 YYDKDF (reference sequence). Trimming removed 7 bases from V and 0 bases from J; junction bases left unmatched: 13. The CDR3 sequence is 18 residues long. The CDR3 DNA sequence: TGTGCCACCACCCGGGTTAGCGGGATGACTTCGAACACCGGGGAGCTGTTTTTT. Residues: CATTRVSGMTSNTGELFF.

This chain uses TRBV19 with TRBJ2-2; 11 bases fit TRBD2. The trim removed 3 bases at V and 5 bases at J, leaving 14 bases unmatched. The CDR3 totals 19 residues. Per germline, CDR1 LNHDA and CDR2 SQIVND (reference sequence). DNA of the CDR3: TGTGCCAGTAGTATGGGCTGGCGGCTAGCGGGAGGAGGTACCGGGGAGCTGTTTTTT. Amino acids: CASSMGWRLAGGGTGELFF.

The chain links TRBV2 to TRBJ1-1; 11 bases are shared with TRBD1. The junction had 17 bases not matched to a gene; V was cut back by 8 bases and J by 3 bases. The length of the CDR3 is 18 residues. In germline, CDR1 is SNHLY, CDR2 FYNNEI. DNA for the CDR3: TGTGCCAGCGGGGGAGATTCCCTGGGACAGGGGGAGTACACTGAAGCTTTCTTT. Translated: CASGGDSLGQGEYTEAFF.

The J gene is TRBJ2-3, the V gene TRBV2, with 8 positions matching TRBD1. V was clipped by 3 bases and J by 1 base; unmatched bases: 3. The CDR3 has 15 residues. Germline values: CDR1 SNHLY, CDR2 FYNNEI. The CDR3 protein is CASSDATGGTDTQYF. The CDR3 DNA reads TGTGCCAGCAGTGATGCGACAGGGGGCACAGATACGCAGTATTTT.

This clonotype was recorded a few times. This chain uses TRBV24-1 with TRBJ2-1; 7 bases are a match to TRBD1. With V trimmed by 9 bases and J by 0 bases, 10 bases remained unmatched. The CDR3 length is 16 residues. Germline CDR1 reads KGHDR; CDR2 reads SFDVKD. CDR3 residues: CATLGQAVTSYNEQFF. As DNA, the CDR3 is TGTGCCACCTTAGGACAGGCGGTTACCTCCTACAATGAGCAGTTCTTC.

This clonotype has ten or more counts. The rearrangement joins TRBV7-6 to TRBJ2-7; unclear D gene. Deletions cut 3 bases from V and 0 bases from J, with 9 bases between. The CDR3 has 14 amino acids. From germline, CDR1 is SGHVS and CDR2 FNYEAQ. The CDR3 bases are TGTGCCAGCAGCTTGGGCACCTCCTCCTACGAGCAGTACTTC. It yields the protein CASSLGTSSYEQYF.

Only a few counts were recorded for this clonotype. CDR3 DNA: TGCAGTGTTCTACCGGGGGGCTCCTACAATGAGCAGTTCTTC. This gives the protein CSVLPGGSYNEQFF. This rearrangement joins TRBV20-1 to TRBJ2-1; 7 nucleotides match TRBD2. From germline, CDR1 is DFQATT and CDR2 SNEGSKA (reference sequence). V was clipped by 7 bases and J by 0 bases; unmatched bases: 6. The CDR3 is 14 residues long.

The rearrangement links TRBV28 to TRBJ2-1; tentatively, D is TRBD1 (6 bases). The germline gives CDR1 MDHEN, CDR2 SYDVKM. Trimming stripped 4 bases from V and 8 bases from J, with 30 bases between. CDR3 length: 19 residues. The CDR3 bases are TGTGCCAGCAGTTCTTATTGGGGTGTGGGGGCTAAAATCGTCGATGAGCAGTTCTTC. Protein sequence: CASSSYWGVGAKIVDEQFF.

The rearrangement links TRBV4-1 to TRBJ1-2; TRBD1 matches 7 bases. Trimming removed 0 bases from V and 7 bases from J; junction bases left unmatched: 8. This CDR3 comprises 15 residues. Germline V gene lookup returns CDR1 MGHRA and CDR2 YSYEKL. The CDR3 coding sequence is TGCGCCAGCAGCCAAGAGACAGGGATGAGTGGTGGCTACACCTTC. This translates into CASSQETGMSGGYTF.

Here the CDR3 reads CSVEGDRVTYNEQFF. The CDR3 bases are TGCAGCGTTGAGGGGGACAGGGTAACCTACAATGAGCAGTTCTTC. The chain couples TRBV29-1 to TRBJ2-1; 9 bases map to TRBD1. Unmatched junction bases numbered 5, after V lost 3 bases and J lost 2 bases. CDR1 is SQVTM and CDR2 is ANQGSEA in the germline V gene. This CDR3 has 15 amino acids.

The chain links TRBV7-9 to TRBJ1-1; a weak D match, TRBD1 (5 bases). The CDR3 covers 13 residues. Germline lookup yields CDR1 SEHNR and CDR2 FQNEAQ (reference sequence). The V end was cut by 10 bases, the J end by 3 bases, with 15 bases between. The CDR3 DNA sequence: TGTGCCATCCGAAACGGGGGGTACACTGAAGCTTTCTTT. It translates to CAIRNGGYTEAFF.

This clonotype came up a few times. The chain is built from TRBV5-1 and TRBJ1-6; TRBD1 matches 11 bases. V was clipped by 0 bases and J by 8 bases; unmatched bases: 4. The CDR3 runs to 16 residues. Per the germline V gene, CDR1 is SGHRS and CDR2 is YFSETQ. CDR3 nucleotides: TGCGCCAGCAGCTTGGGGACAGGGGGCAGAGATTCACCCCTCCACTTT. It translates to CASSLGTGGRDSPLHF.

This sequence joins TRBV5-1 and TRBJ2-7; tentatively, D is TRBD1 (6 bases). V lost 4 bases and J 2 bases, leaving 13 bases between the germline ends. The CDR3 extends over 14 amino acids. Germline V gene sequence: CDR1 SGHRS, CDR2 YFSETQ. This CDR3 reads CASSTGDTAYEQYF. DNA for the CDR3: TGCGCCAGCAGCACTGGGGACACCGCCTACGAGCAGTACTTC.

This clonotype was picked up a small number of times. The chain has TRBV25-1 and TRBJ2-6, with D perhaps being TRBD1 or TRBD2 (6 bases each). Germline assignment: CDR1 MGHDK and CDR2 SYGVNS. This CDR3 has 16 residues. Trimming stripped 5 bases from V and 1 base from J, with 12 bases between. The CDR3 nucleotides are TGTGCCAGCAGTCGGGGGCGGGGTTCTGGGGCCAACGTCCTGACTTTC. This codes for CASSRGRGSGANVLTF.